Below are 21 T cell receptor beta chains sequenced from a single sample in a study of CD8 T cells in ankylosing spondylitis (TCRdb year 2017). The library was generated by 5' RACE. The sequencing machine was an Illumina HiSeq 2500. The raw public data were reprocessed by TCRdb itself: fastp quality trimming at Q25, MiXCR clonotype calling, in-frame beta chains only. Rows are unified per CDR3 protein, each entry keeping the most common DNA and genes. Present in this sample are about 90,000 distinct CDR3 sequences, 25% to 35% of which were seen just once. Jointly, the top ten make up roughly 59% of the sample. The sequencing sample was made of blood, either unsorted or a sorted T cell fraction (not recorded which). Receptor source: a male donor with ankylosing spondylitis or in good health (not recorded which).

This clonotype came up a few times. The chain links TRBV24-1 to TRBJ1-5; no clear D. V shed 4 bases and J shed 11 bases, with 14 bases lying between them. The CDR3 has 13 amino acids. Germline V CDR1 and CDR2: KGHDR, SFDVKD. The CDR3 DNA sequence: TGTGCCACCAGTGACCCGGCCGCCCGGACCCAGCATTTT. Protein: CATSDPAARTQHF.

The V call is TRBV6-1, the J call TRBJ2-1, with TRBD2 matching over 9 bases. Per the germline V gene, CDR1 is MNHNS and CDR2 is SASEGT. There are 19 residues in the CDR3. Losses at the gene ends were 5 bases for V and 4 bases for J; bases not matched to a gene: 18. The CDR3 reads CASSKGRGIAGAGYNEQFF. The CDR3 region has the DNA TGTGCCAGCAGTAAAGGTCGGGGAATAGCGGGAGCGGGTTACAATGAGCAGTTCTTC.

This clonotype came up a few times. This chain joins TRBV7-2 and TRBJ1-2, with unresolved D. The V end was cut by 2 bases, the J end by 0 bases, with 7 bases between. In germline, CDR1 is SGHTA, CDR2 FQGNSA. The length of the CDR3 is 14 residues. CDR3 DNA sequence: TGTGCCAGCAGCTTATCCGCCGCTAACTATGGCTACACCTTC. Translation: CASSLSAANYGYTF.

This chain uses TRBV5-1 with TRBJ1-2; 8 bases match TRBD1. V lost 4 bases and J lost 6; bases outside the gene matches: 8. Germline V gene data show CDR1 as SGHRS and CDR2 as YFSETQ. CDR3 length: 14 amino acids. The CDR3 nucleotides are TGCGCCAGCAGCGGTTCAGGGGGCGTGCATGGCTACACCTTC. It specifies CASSGSGGVHGYTF.

This clonotype was observed a single time. The rearrangement joins TRBV28 to TRBJ2-7, with unresolved D. With 6 bases removed from V and 3 bases from J, the gap between germline ends came to 6 bases. Germline V gives CDR1 MDHEN, CDR2 SYDVKM. The CDR3 is 11 amino acids. The CDR3 loop reads CASSVIYEQYF. CDR3 nucleotides: TGTGCCAGCAGCGTCATCTACGAGCAGTACTTC.

This clonotype was detected a few times. The chain combines TRBV5-1 with TRBJ1-6, with TRBD1 identical over 9 bases. With 0 bases clipped from V and 7 bases from J, the junction kept 17 bases outside the gene matches. From germline, CDR1 is SGHRS and CDR2 YFSETQ. The length of the CDR3 is 20 residues. CDR3 sequence (DNA): TGCGCCAGCAGCTTGGATATCCGGGACAGGGTAGTAAAAGAAAATTCACCCCTCCACTTT. This encodes CASSLDIRDRVVKENSPLHF. Complete variable domain (other parts from reference TRBV5-1 and TRBJ1-6): KAGVTQTPRYLIKTRGQQVTLSCSPISGHRSVSWYQQTPGQGLQFLFEYFSETQRNKGNFPGRFSGRQFSNSRSEMNVSTLELGDSALYLCASSLDIRDRVVKENSPLHFGNGTRLTVT.

The chain carries TRBV6-1 and TRBJ2-2; no clear D. CDR1 and CDR2 (germline): MNHNS, SASEGT. V was pared by 3 bases and J by 3 bases, with 11 bases between. The CDR3 spans 15 residues. CDR3 DNA sequence: TGTGCCAGCAGTGATTTGGGTTTCGACACCGGGGAGCTGTTTTTT. Amino acids: CASSDLGFDTGELFF.

This clonotype was picked up many times. This sequence joins TRBV20-1 and TRBJ2-3, with D possibly being TRBD1 or TRBD2 (5 bases each). Germline V gives CDR1 DFQATT, CDR2 SNEGSKA (reference sequence). The length of the CDR3 is 19 residues. Trimming removed 4 bases from V and 1 base from J, with 27 bases in between. The CDR3 reads CSATNPRDGRTSGTDTQYF. The CDR3 bases are TGCAGTGCTACGAACCCTCGGGACGGGCGAACCTCTGGCACAGATACGCAGTATTTT.

This clonotype was detected only a few times. CDR3 amino acids: CASSQEDTGELFF. The CDR3 nucleotides read TGTGCCAGCAGCCAAGAGGACACCGGGGAGCTGTTTTTT. This chain joins TRBV4-2 and TRBJ2-2, with D hard to call. The CDR3 covers 13 residues. The V and J ends lost 0 bases and 3 bases respectively, with 2 bases between them. Germline V gives CDR1 LGHNA, CDR2 YNFKEQ.

The chain couples TRBV11-2 to TRBJ1-1; D is uncertain. The germline CDR1 and CDR2 sequences are SGHAT and FQNNGV. The CDR3 contains 13 residues. Trimming cost V 2 bases and J 0 bases, with 4 bases left between them. The CDR3 region has the DNA TGTGCCAGCAGCTTATACCTGAACACTGAAGCTTTCTTT. Translation gives CASSLYLNTEAFF.

This clonotype was observed a few times. V and J are TRBV7-8 and TRBJ2-1; TRBD2 agrees at 13 bases. This CDR3 has 16 amino acids. Germline V gene lookup returns CDR1 SGHVS and CDR2 FQNEAQ. V trimming: 5 bases; J trimming: 7 bases; junction bases outside the gene matches: 8. The CDR3 nucleotides read TGTGCCAGCAGCCCAACTAGCGGGAGGGCCGGGAATGAGCAGTTCTTC. This encodes CASSPTSGRAGNEQFF.

V and J are TRBV5-1 and TRBJ1-4; a possible D gene is TRBD1 (6 bases). The germline V gene encodes CDR1 SGHRS and CDR2 YFSETQ. This CDR3 comprises 13 residues. Trimming left V 4 bases short and J 8 bases short, with 12 bases between. The CDR3 sequence is CASSPRTDEKLFF. CDR3 bases: TGCGCCAGCAGCCCACGGACAGACGAAAAACTGTTTTTT. The complete variable domain, with remaining parts taken from reference TRBV5-1 and TRBJ1-4, reads KAGVTQTPRYLIKTRGQQVTLSCSPISGHRSVSWYQQTPGQGLQFLFEYFSETQRNKGNFPGRFSGRQFSNSRSEMNVSTLELGDSALYLCASSPRTDEKLFFGSGTQLSVL.

J is TRBJ2-5 and V is TRBV11-2; D is ambiguous. The CDR3 is made up of 16 amino acids. Germline CDR1 SGHAT, CDR2 FQNNGV. Trimming pared 1 base from V and 4 bases from J, leaving 16 bases between. Written as DNA, the CDR3 is TGTGCCAGCAGCTTAGTGGACGGGTCTGAAGGAGAGACCCAGTACTTC. It encodes CASSLVDGSEGETQYF.

The rearrangement joins TRBV6-5 to TRBJ1-5, with D tentatively TRBD1 (6 bases). Germline CDR1 MNHEY, CDR2 SVGAGI. The germline V and J ends were trimmed by 3 bases and 7 bases, with 13 bases remaining between them. The CDR3 extends over 14 amino acids. CDR3: CASSYHDRTQPQHF. The CDR3 DNA sequence: TGTGCCAGCAGTTATCATGACAGGACACAGCCCCAGCATTTT.

The chain couples TRBV5-8 to TRBJ1-6; no definite D call. V gave up 0 bases and J gave up 7 bases, with 8 bases separating them. From germline, CDR1 is SGHTS and CDR2 YDEGEE. This CDR3 spans 14 amino acids. The DNA of the CDR3 is TGTGCCAGCAGCTTGGAGCCGGTAAATTCACCCCTCCACTTT. This gives the protein CASSLEPVNSPLHF.

This clonotype appeared a few times. The J gene is TRBJ1-2, the V gene TRBV5-1; D gene uncertain. Trimming took 5 bases from V and 0 from J, leaving 14 bases between them. The CDR3 length is 15 residues. Germline CDR1 SGHRS, CDR2 YFSETQ. CDR3 sequence (DNA): TGCGCCAGCAGTTTCACGATCACCCCTAACTATGGCTACACCTTC. Protein product: CASSFTITPNYGYTF.

This clonotype has just a few counts. V usage is TRBV29-1 and J usage is TRBJ2-7; the D is unclear. This CDR3 region has 13 residues. Germline V gives CDR1 SQVTM, CDR2 ANQGSEA. V gave up 4 bases and J gave up 1 base, with 11 bases separating them. The CDR3 region has the DNA TGCAGCGTTGCCGGGCGGATTTCCTACGAGCAGTACTTC. It yields the protein CSVAGRISYEQYF.

This chain connects TRBV5-1 to TRBJ2-3, with a possible D match to TRBD1 (5 bases). Germline CDR1 reads SGHRS; CDR2 reads YFSETQ. Trimming pared 4 bases from V and 4 bases from J, leaving 13 bases between. CDR3 length: 14 amino acids. For the CDR3, the DNA is TGCGCCAGCAGCAACGGACAAGTGGCAGATACGCAGTATTTT. This gives the protein CASSNGQVADTQYF.

This clonotype occurred once. The chain uses TRBV29-1 and TRBJ2-5; TRBD1 is a possible D gene (5 bases). Germline CDR1 reads SQVTM; CDR2 reads ANQGSEA. Deletions cut 6 bases from V and 4 bases from J, with 12 bases between. This CDR3 contains 12 residues. The CDR3 spells CSVQGSVETQYF. CDR3 coding DNA: TGCAGCGTCCAGGGTAGTGTAGAGACCCAGTACTTC.

This clonotype has a count of ten or more. V and J are TRBV6-4 and TRBJ1-1; no definite D call. The CDR3 covers 13 residues. The V end lost 3 bases, the J end lost 6 bases, and 11 bases lay between the germline ends. Germline CDR1 and CDR2: MRHNA and SNTAGT. In nucleotides, the CDR3 is TGTGCCAGCAGTGAGGGCCTTGGGGCTGAAGCTTTCTTT. Protein sequence: CASSEGLGAEAFF.

A few counts support this clonotype. This chain joins TRBV20-1 and TRBJ2-7, with 11 bases identical to TRBD2. In germline, CDR1 is DFQATT, CDR2 SNEGSKA (reference sequence). The CDR3 is 14 residues long. V was pared by 4 bases and J by 1 base, with 3 bases of the junction left unmatched. The CDR3 loop is CSANRLAGSYEQYF. In nucleotides, the CDR3 is TGCAGTGCTAACCGACTAGCGGGATCCTACGAGCAGTACTTC.